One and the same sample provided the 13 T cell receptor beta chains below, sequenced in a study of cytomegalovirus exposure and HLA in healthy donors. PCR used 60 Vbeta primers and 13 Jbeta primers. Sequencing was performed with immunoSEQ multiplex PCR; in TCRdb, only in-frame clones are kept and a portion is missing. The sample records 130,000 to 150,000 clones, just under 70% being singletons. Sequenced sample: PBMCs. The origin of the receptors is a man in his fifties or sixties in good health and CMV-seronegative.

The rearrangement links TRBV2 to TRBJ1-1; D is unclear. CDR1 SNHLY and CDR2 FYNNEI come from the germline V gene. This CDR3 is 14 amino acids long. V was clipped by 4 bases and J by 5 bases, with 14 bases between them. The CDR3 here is CASSAGNLWTEAFF. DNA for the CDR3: TGTGCCAGCAGTGCCGGGAATCTATGGACTGAAGCTTTCTTT.

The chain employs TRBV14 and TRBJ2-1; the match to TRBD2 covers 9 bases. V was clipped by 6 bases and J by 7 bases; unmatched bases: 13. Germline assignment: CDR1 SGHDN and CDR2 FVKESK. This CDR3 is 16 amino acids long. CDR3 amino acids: CASSFLSGRVLNEQFF. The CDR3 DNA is TGTGCCAGCAGTTTCCTTAGCGGGAGAGTTCTAAATGAGCAGTTCTTC. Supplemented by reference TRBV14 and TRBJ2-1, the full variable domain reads EAGVTQFPSHSVIEKGQTVTLRCDPISGHDNLYWYRRVMGKEIKFLLHFVKESKQDESGMPNNRFLAERTGGTYSTLKVQPAELEDSGVYFCASSFLSGRVLNEQFFGPGTRLTVL.

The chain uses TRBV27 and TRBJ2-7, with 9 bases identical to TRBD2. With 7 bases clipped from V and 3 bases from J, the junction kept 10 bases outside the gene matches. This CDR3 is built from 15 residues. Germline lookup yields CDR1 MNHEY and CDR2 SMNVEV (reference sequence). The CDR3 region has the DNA TGTGCCAGCATCCCCTTGGGTAGCGGGAGCTACGAGCAGTACTTC. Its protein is CASIPLGSGSYEQYF.

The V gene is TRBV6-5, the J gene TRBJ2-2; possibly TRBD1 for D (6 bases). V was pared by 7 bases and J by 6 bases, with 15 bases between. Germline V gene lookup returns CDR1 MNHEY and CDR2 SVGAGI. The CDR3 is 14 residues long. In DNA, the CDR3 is TGTGCCAGCACCCACCCACAGGGATCCGGGGAGCTGTTTTTT. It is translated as CASTHPQGSGELFF.

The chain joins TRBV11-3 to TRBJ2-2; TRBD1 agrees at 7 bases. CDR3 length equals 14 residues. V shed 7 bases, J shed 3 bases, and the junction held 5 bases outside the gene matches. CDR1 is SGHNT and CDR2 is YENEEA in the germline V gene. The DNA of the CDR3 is TGTGCCAGCACCGTTGACAGGGACACCGGGGAGCTGTTTTTT. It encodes CASTVDRDTGELFF.

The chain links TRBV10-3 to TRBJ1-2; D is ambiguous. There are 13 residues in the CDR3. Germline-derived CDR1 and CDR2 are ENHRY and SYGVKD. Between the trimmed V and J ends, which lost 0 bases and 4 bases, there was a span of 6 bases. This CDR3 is CAISESGTYGYTF. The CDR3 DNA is TGTGCCATCAGTGAGTCGGGCACCTATGGCTACACCTTC.

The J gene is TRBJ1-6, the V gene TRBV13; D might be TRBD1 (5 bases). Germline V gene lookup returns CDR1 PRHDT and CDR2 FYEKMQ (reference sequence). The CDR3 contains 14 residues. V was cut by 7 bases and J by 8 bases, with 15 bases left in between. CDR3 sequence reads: CASTRDSLYSPLHF. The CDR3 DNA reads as TGTGCCAGCACCCGAGACAGCCTCTATTCACCCCTCCACTTT.

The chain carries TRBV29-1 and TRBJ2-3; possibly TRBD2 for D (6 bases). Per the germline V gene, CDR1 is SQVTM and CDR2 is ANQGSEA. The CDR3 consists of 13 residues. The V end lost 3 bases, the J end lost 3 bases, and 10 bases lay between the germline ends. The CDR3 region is CSVESRGTDTQYF. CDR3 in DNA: TGCAGCGTTGAGTCCCGGGGGACAGATACGCAGTATTTT.

CDR3 region: CASPSGVNSPLHF. In nucleotides, the CDR3 is TGTGCCAGCCCCTCAGGGGTTAATTCACCCCTCCACTTT. This chain uses TRBV25-1 with TRBJ1-6; TRBD1 might be the D (6 bases). The CDR3 is 13 amino acids. Trimming took off 8 bases at V and 6 bases at J, with 11 bases between the two ends. Germline V gene lookup returns CDR1 MGHDK and CDR2 SYGVNS.

The CDR3 spells CASSPSQGASNQPQHF. The CDR3 bases are TGTGCCAGCTCACCATCGCAGGGGGCGAGCAATCAGCCCCAGCATTTT. V usage is TRBV18 and J usage is TRBJ1-5; 8 bases map to TRBD1. This CDR3 contains 16 residues. Germline values: CDR1 KGHSH, CDR2 LQKENI. V lost 2 bases to trimming and J lost 1 base; unmatched junction nucleotides: 4.

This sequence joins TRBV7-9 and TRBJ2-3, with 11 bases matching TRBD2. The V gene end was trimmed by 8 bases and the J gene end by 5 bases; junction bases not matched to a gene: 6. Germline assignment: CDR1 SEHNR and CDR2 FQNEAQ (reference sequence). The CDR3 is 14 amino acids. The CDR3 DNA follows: TGTGCCAGCTCACTAGCGGGAGAGGGAGATACGCAGTATTTT. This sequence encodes CASSLAGEGDTQYF.

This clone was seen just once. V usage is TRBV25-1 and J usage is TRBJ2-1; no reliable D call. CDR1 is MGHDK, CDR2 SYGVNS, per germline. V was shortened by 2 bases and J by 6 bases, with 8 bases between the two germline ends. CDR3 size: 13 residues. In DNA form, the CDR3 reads TGTGCCAGCAGTGAAGCCTATACCAATGAGCAGTTCTTC. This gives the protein CASSEAYTNEQFF.

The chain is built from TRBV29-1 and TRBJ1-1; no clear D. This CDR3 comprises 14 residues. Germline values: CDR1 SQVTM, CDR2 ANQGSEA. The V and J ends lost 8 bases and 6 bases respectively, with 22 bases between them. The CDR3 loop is CSSRSGGPEAEAFF. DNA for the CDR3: TGCAGCTCGCGCTCAGGAGGCCCCGAGGCTGAAGCTTTCTTT.